A few counts support the clone carrying this TCR beta chain. This entry belongs to a study of T cells in Graves' hyperthyroidism and ophthalmopathy. Researchers amplified the TCR beta CDR3 regions from RNA transcripts. HTBI primers were employed in a first-round RT-PCR of the TCR CDR3. MiXCR, applied by TCRdb to the multiplex PCR reads, yields one record per CDR3 protein. Altogether approximately 200,000 distinct CDR3 sequences are present, 15% to 20% being singletons, with the ten largest covering 35% to 50%. The source of this sequence is a man aged 40-55 years with Graves' hyperthyroidism. Sample: blood.

CDR3 amino acids: CASSLPGGYNSPLHF. CDR3 in DNA: TGTGCCAGCAGCTTGCCGGGGGGATATAATTCACCCCTCCACTTT. The chain has TRBV5-6 and TRBJ1-6, with D maybe TRBD1 (5 bases). Trimming cost V 1 base and J 4 bases, with 9 bases left between them. This CDR3 contains 15 residues. In germline, CDR1 is SGHDT, CDR2 YYEEEE. The variable domain in full, completed from reference TRBV5-6 and TRBJ1-6, reads DAGVTQSPTHLIKTRGQQVTLRCSPKSGHDTVSWYQQALGQGPQFIFQYYEEEERQRGNFPDRFSGHQFPNYSSELNVNALLLGDSALYLCASSLPGGYNSPLHFGNGTRLTVT.